This TCR beta chain was profiled in a study of neurological immune-mediated disorders. Study-level information: The 34 multiple sclerosis patients comprised around 31 that were relapsing-remitting and 3 that were secondary progressive. Findings and limits, study-wide: Phylogenetically, 18 of 34 multiple sclerosis patients' repertoires fell into one related-CDR3 cluster, a possible signature.

The table lists this clonotype with many counts. Antigen: not known. MiXCR was run by TCRdb on the 5' RACE reads, yielding one entry per CDR3 protein. The sample has 120,000 or so distinct CDR3 sequences; approximately 3.2% are singletons. Unsorted libraries were generated from 2 million PBMCs. These cells had been stored in RNAlater at -80 C. This clonotype was sampled from a woman aged 30 to 39 with multiple sclerosis. What was sequenced was PBMCs.

CDR3 in amino acids: CASSSFRPETQYF. The CDR3 nucleotides are TGCGCCAGCAGCTCCTTCCGGCCGGAGACCCAGTACTTC. The genes are TRBV5-1 and TRBJ2-5; no firm D call. The CDR3 totals 13 residues. V was cut by 3 bases and J by 5 bases, with 11 bases left in between. Germline CDR1 is SGHRS and CDR2 is YFSETQ.